The clone carrying this TCR beta chain was recorded a few times. One entry per CDR3 protein results from TCRdb running MiXCR on the PCR reads. The data hold about 85,000 distinct CDR3 sequences, with 45% to 50% observed a single time. This entry comes from a study of CDR3 diversity in severe acne. There are 13 residues in the CDR3. V was shortened by 1 base and J by 4 bases, with 8 bases between the two germline ends. Germline CDR1 and CDR2: SGDLS and YYNGEE. Sequencing input: blood. The chain is built from TRBV9 and TRBJ1-2, with a tentative D call TRBD1 (6 bases). This TCR came from a male donor in good health, serving as a control. The CDR3 nucleotides read TGTGCCAGCAGCGTATCGGGGGCCTATGGCTACACCTTC. Translating it yields CASSVSGAYGYTF. The whole variable domain, filled in from reference TRBV9 and TRBJ1-2, reads DSGVTQTPKHLITATGQRVTLRCSPRSGDLSVYWYQQSLDQGLQFLIQYYNGEERAKGNILERFSAQQFPDLHSELNLSSLELGDSALYFCASSVSGAYGYTFGSGTRLTVV.